The sequence of this T cell receptor beta chain was determined in a study of blood T cells in healthy people across ages. Study observations and caveats: Estimated diversity, derived from one million T cells, was regarded as an underestimate.

The CDR3 totals 16 residues. Looked up from germline, CDR1 is LGHDT and CDR2 is YNNKEL (reference sequence). This clonotype was picked up a small number of times. The antigen remains undetermined. Primed by a sample-barcoded 5' primer and a J-beta primer mix, a second PCR proceeded for about 6 to 12 cycles. Using its own MiXCR run on the 5' RACE reads, TCRdb lists one record per CDR3 protein. The repertoire holds 600,000 or so distinct CDR3 sequences, with around 48% as singletons. The clonotype was recovered from a man older than 75 in good health. Input material: blood. The chain joins TRBV3-1 to TRBJ2-5; 9 positions match TRBD2. With the DNA end fitting TRBJ2-7 better, the J assignment may be wrong. DNA for the CDR3: TGTGCCAGCAGCCTCGGGACTAGCTCGCCTACCTACGAGCAGTACTTC. Amino acid sequence: CASSLGTSSPTYEQYF.